The clone carrying this TCR beta chain was seen at least ten times. These data come from a study of patients and donors after allogeneic stem cell transplantation. TCRdb used MiXCR to reprocess the RT-PCR reads, holding one entry per CDR3 protein. The top ten clones hold around 6.8% of a sample with 400,000 to 500,000 distinct CDR3 sequences, 16% of them seen once. Per germline, CDR1 SGHRS and CDR2 YFSETQ. V shed 3 bases and J 2 bases; nucleotides not matched to a gene: 3. CDR3 size: 15 residues. This chain uses TRBV5-1 with TRBJ2-1, with 9 bases that match TRBD1. The clonotype comes from a human donor who was either an allogeneic HSCT recipient or a stem cell or donor lymphocyte infusion donor (not recorded which). It is not recorded whose cells these are; they may come from a transplant donor. Sequenced: blood, either unsorted or a sorted T cell fraction (not recorded which). DNA of the CDR3: TGCGCCAGCAGCTCGGGACAGGGAGCCTACAATGAGCAGTTCTTC. Translated: CASSSGQGAYNEQFF.